The clone carrying this T cell receptor (beta chain) is medium-sized by share. The target antigen is unknown. These data are taken from a study of CD8 T cells in ankylosing spondylitis. General study results and limits: Blood of patients with ankylosing spondylitis appeared to be characterized by a TCR beta motif of several highly homologous variants.

TCRdb ran MiXCR on the 5' RACE reads and lists one entry per CDR3 protein. Among roughly 25,000 distinct CDR3 sequences, about 15% were seen once, and the ten largest hold 28%. The CDR3 contains 17 residues. Germline V gene sequence: CDR1 DFQATT, CDR2 SNEGSKA (reference sequence). V lost 1 base and J lost 0; bases outside the gene matches: 5. Sequencing was done on a sample of blood. This TCR derives from a male donor with ankylosing spondylitis or in good health (not recorded which). The rearrangement uses TRBV20-1 and TRBJ2-2; 10 bases match TRBD2. CDR3: CSARGTSGGANTGELFF. Written as DNA, the CDR3 is TGCAGTGCTAGAGGGACTAGCGGAGGGGCGAACACCGGGGAGCTGTTTTTT.